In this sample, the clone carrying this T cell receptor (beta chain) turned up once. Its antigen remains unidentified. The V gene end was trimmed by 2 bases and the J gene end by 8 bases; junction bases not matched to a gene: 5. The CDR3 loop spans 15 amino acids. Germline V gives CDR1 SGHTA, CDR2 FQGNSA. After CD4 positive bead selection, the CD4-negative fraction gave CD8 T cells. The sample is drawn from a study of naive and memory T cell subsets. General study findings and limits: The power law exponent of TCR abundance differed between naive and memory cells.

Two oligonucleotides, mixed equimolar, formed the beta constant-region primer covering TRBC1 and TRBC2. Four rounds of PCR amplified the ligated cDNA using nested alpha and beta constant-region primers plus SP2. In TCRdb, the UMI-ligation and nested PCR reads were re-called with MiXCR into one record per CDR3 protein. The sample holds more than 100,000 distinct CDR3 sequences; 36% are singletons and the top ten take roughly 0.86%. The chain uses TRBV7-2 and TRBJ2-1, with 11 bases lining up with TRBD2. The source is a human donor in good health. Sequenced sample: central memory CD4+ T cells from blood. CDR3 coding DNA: TGTGCCAGCAGCTTACCGGGACTAGCGGCTGATGAGCAGTTCTTC. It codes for CASSLPGLAADEQFF.